The text below deals with one T cell receptor (beta chain). In the original workflow: Quantification of nucleated cells was approximated via reference gene primer amplification. TCRdb's table, derived via immunoSEQ multiplex PCR, lists solely in-frame clones and lacks some. V, J and clone size reflect that table, while D and trimming were determined from the DNA. Here the sample spans over 25,000 clones, around 83% being singletons. CDR1 and CDR2 (germline): MRHNA, SNTAGT. V lost 6 bases and J 0 bases, leaving 12 bases between the germline ends. The CDR3 is 15 amino acids. This entry comes from a study of blood T cell repertoires in COVID-19. Turning to the study itself: PBMCs, B-cell-depleted T cells, or T cells were the source of the cDNA or gDNA that made up the material.

This clonotype originated in a human donor in a cohort sampled during active COVID-19. The sample comprised peripheral blood. This sequence joins TRBV6-4 and TRBJ1-5; D is unclear. CDR3 sequence (DNA): TGTGCCAGCAGCCCCAGGTACGATAGCAATCAGCCCCAGCATTTT. It codes for CASSPRYDSNQPQHF.